The source of this T cell receptor beta chain is a study of molecular identifiers for immune sequencing clone quantification. Overall study results and limits: Detectable among one million naive cells, according to reports, was Jurkat TCR RNA spiked in from one cell. Clonotypes surpassing 20 RNA copies contained over 97% of effector molecules, versus under 1% in naive cells. A shared barcode on identical TCR molecules could lead to underestimated sizes for highly expanded clones.

This CDR3 region has 18 residues. Germline-derived CDR1 and CDR2 are MNHEY and SMNVEV (reference sequence). V lost 5 bases and J lost 0; bases outside the gene matches: 8. TCRdb itself ran the PCR reads through MiXCR, one entry per CDR3 protein. The table records under 600,000 distinct CDR3 sequences, about a quarter of them present only once. About this clonotype: Its specificity is not known.

This chain joins TRBV27 and TRBJ2-3; 13 bases map to TRBD2. The sample comprised naive CD8+ T cells from blood, with Jurkat cell RNA spiked in. Subset denoted: FACS-sorted CD8+CD4-CCR7+CD45RA+ naive T cells. This sequence originates from a human donor in good health. Some libraries in this study had Jurkat cell RNA spiked in. The DNA of the CDR3 is TGTGCCAGCAGTCGCCCCGGACTAGCGGGGGAAAGCACAGATACGCAGTATTTT. Protein sequence: CASSRPGLAGESTDTQYF.